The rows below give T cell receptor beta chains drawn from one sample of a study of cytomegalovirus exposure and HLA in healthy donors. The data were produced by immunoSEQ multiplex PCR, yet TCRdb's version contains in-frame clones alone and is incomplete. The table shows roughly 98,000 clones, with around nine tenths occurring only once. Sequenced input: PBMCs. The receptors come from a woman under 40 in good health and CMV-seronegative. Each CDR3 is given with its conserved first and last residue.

CDR3: CASSQDQGGQNIQYF
J: TRBJ2-4
V: TRBV4-2

CDR3: CASRGASQLNQPQHF
J: TRBJ1-5
V: TRBV9

CDR3: CASSLGAGDPTDTQYF
J: TRBJ2-3
V: TRBV5-4

CDR3: CASNSAGRVSYEQYF
J: TRBJ2-7
V: TRBV6-6

CDR3: CASSTSRGVNSPLHF
J: TRBJ1-6
V: TRBV18

CDR3: CASSPASGPYEQYF
J: TRBJ2-7
V: TRBV7-2

CDR3: CATSRVTGIHRGYTF
J: TRBJ1-2
V: TRBV15

CDR3: CASSQIAGEGYEQYF
J: TRBJ2-7
V: TRBV4-3

CDR3: CASSQGQGIYEQYF
J: TRBJ2-7
V: TRBV7-9

CDR3: CASSLAQGYNEQFF
J: TRBJ2-1
V: TRBV7-9

CDR3: CASSKRSGAPYEQYF
J: TRBJ2-7
V: TRBV7-2

CDR3: CASSFGGLGDTEAFF
J: TRBJ1-1
V: TRBV5-1

CDR3: CASSTVQPGTDTQYF
J: TRBJ2-3
V: TRBV28

CDR3: CASSLTLLGGGVTEAFF
J: TRBJ1-1
V: TRBV7-3

CDR3: CASSSGSQETQYF
J: TRBJ2-5
V: TRBV9

CDR3: CASTYTGDQPQHF
J: TRBJ1-5
V: TRBV6-1

CDR3: CASSLDVRGGVETQYF
J: TRBJ2-5
V: TRBV7-3

CDR3: CASSEREREIYEQYF
J: TRBJ2-7
V: TRBV6-1

CDR3: CASSLALEQYF
J: TRBJ2-7
V: TRBV5-4

CDR3: CASSGTGKEAYNEQFF
J: TRBJ2-1
V: TRBV9

CDR3: CTSSQDAWKRNEQFF
J: TRBJ2-1
V: TRBV1

CDR3: CASSGSNSPLHF
J: TRBJ1-6
V: TRBV9

CDR3: CATDLAARTYNEQFF
J: TRBJ2-1
V: TRBV7-9

CDR3: CASTIQGSGYTF
J: TRBJ1-2
V: TRBV7-2

CDR3: CASSLPGSNTEAFF
J: TRBJ1-1
V: TRBV5-6

CDR3: CSVSLGGGEKLFF
J: TRBJ1-4
V: TRBV29-1

CDR3: CASKTVVGELFF
J: TRBJ2-2
V: TRBV6-5

CDR3: CASSLGQTPTSPLHF
J: TRBJ1-6
V: TRBV7-6

CDR3: CASSPLWGVGGVDTQYF
J: TRBJ2-3
V: TRBV7-9

CDR3: CASSSLAGGPYEQYF
J: TRBJ2-7
V: TRBV27

CDR3: CASSSPGQGITEAFF
J: TRBJ1-1
V: TRBV11-3

CDR3: CASSPGLAGGGVQFF
J: TRBJ2-1
V: TRBV28

CDR3: CASSPNRDREFYEQYF
J: TRBJ2-7
V: TRBV6-6

CDR3: CASSSLPSGVRHEQYF
J: TRBJ2-7
V: TRBV11-2

CDR3: CASSNRQGSIYEQYF
J: TRBJ2-7
V: TRBV7-2

CDR3: CASSIDLGQGGTYEQYF
J: TRBJ2-7
V: TRBV19

CDR3: CASSLKRFGQVNTEAFF
J: TRBJ1-1
V: TRBV7-8

CDR3: CASSQRPSSYEQYF
J: TRBJ2-7
V: TRBV2

CDR3: CAIWGGRDRGNNEQFF
J: TRBJ2-1
V: TRBV10-3

CDR3: CASSGHYEQYF
J: TRBJ2-7
V: TRBV19

CDR3: CASSLDGTGANVLTF
J: TRBJ2-6
V: TRBV7-9

CDR3: CASTPIDQPQHF
J: TRBJ1-5
V: TRBV27

CDR3: CASQTGTANNQPQHF
J: TRBJ1-5
V: TRBV2

CDR3: CASSPGGAGFYEQYF
J: TRBJ2-7
V: TRBV7-2

CDR3: CASSLGTSGGGELFF
J: TRBJ2-2
V: TRBV11-1

CDR3: CASSSGQGGDTQYF
J: TRBJ2-3
V: TRBV5-1

CDR3: CASSYSGRGETQYF
J: TRBJ2-5
V: TRBV6-5

CDR3: CASRSWGRLTEAFF
J: TRBJ1-1
V: TRBV5-4

CDR3: CASSSQPGQLNTEAFF
J: TRBJ1-1
V: TRBV5-1

CDR3: CASSDPGQGAYNEQFF
J: TRBJ2-1
V: TRBV10-2

CDR3: CASSLKTALAKNIQYF
J: TRBJ2-4
V: TRBV13

CDR3: CASSPRIAGGYEQYF
J: TRBJ2-7
V: TRBV7-8

CDR3: CASSQRTGSNTEAFF
J: TRBJ1-1
V: TRBV4-3